Below are 23 T cell receptor beta chains sequenced from a single sample in a study of shared clonotypes between healthy human individuals (TCRdb year 2020). Library preparation employed the immunoSEQ multiplex PCR assay. As stored in TCRdb, this immuneACCESS dataset retains in-frame rearrangements with V and J assigned. A fraction of the clones does not appear; measured against another copy, unresolved V genes explain less than half of the discrepancy, and the remainder lacks a known reason. In all, the sample holds 2 million to 2.5 million clones, and roughly 96% of those were seen once. The ten largest clones take up 0.13% of the sample. The sequencing input was naive CD4+ T cells sorted from blood. The cell subset or site label for this specimen denotes: CD45RA+ positively selected. These receptors all come from a man between 18 and 35 years old in good health.

V usage is TRBV10-1 and J usage is TRBJ2-3; 7 nucleotides match TRBD2. Germline V gives CDR1 WNHNN, CDR2 SYGVQD (reference sequence). J gave up 2 bases and V 4 bases, and 9 bases lay outside the gene matches. This CDR3 comprises 16 residues. The CDR3 DNA reads as TGCGCCAGCAGTGCCGTCCGGGGGGTACACACAGATACGCAGTATTTT. Amino acid sequence: CASSAVRGVHTDTQYF.

This rearrangement joins TRBV6-5 to TRBJ1-2; possible D gene TRBD1, 5 bases. There are 12 residues in the CDR3. CDR1 is MNHEY, CDR2 SVGAGI, per germline. Trimming stripped 5 bases from V and 8 bases from J, with 12 bases between. The DNA of the CDR3 is TGTGCCAGCAGTAGCCAGGGCGAGGGCTACACCTTC. This encodes CASSSQGEGYTF.

The V gene is TRBV5-6, the J gene TRBJ1-2, with a possible D match to TRBD1 (5 bases). Germline loops: CDR1 SGHDT, CDR2 YYEEEE. The CDR3 extends over 11 amino acids. In DNA form, the CDR3 reads TGTGCTAGTATGAGGGGCTATGGCTACACCTTC. Amino acids: CASMRGYGYTF.

The rearrangement links TRBV19 to TRBJ1-1; TRBD1 aligns across 8 bases. Germline CDR1 is LNHDA and CDR2 is SQIVND (reference sequence). The CDR3 sequence is 17 residues long. J lost 3 bases, V lost 4 bases, and 13 bases had no gene match. The CDR3 DNA is TGTGCCAGTAGTACTTTCACCGGGACAGGAGAGTACACTGAAGCTTTCTTT. This codes for CASSTFTGTGEYTEAFF.

The rearrangement joins TRBV7-3 to TRBJ2-2; 7 bases line up with TRBD2. This CDR3 is 16 amino acids long. The V segment lost 5 bases and the J segment 4 bases; nucleotides outside the gene matches: 10. Germline values: CDR1 SGHTA, CDR2 FQGTGA. The CDR3 protein is CASSASRGFGTGELFF. As DNA, the CDR3 is TGTGCCAGCAGCGCATCGCGGGGGTTCGGCACCGGGGAGCTGTTTTTT.

V gene TRBV18 combines with J gene TRBJ2-7; D is uncertain. V was trimmed by 0 bases and J by 3 bases, leaving 12 bases between them. The CDR3 consists of 15 residues. CDR1 and CDR2 (germline): KGHSH, LQKENI. CDR3 sequence (DNA): TGTGCCAGCTCACCACCGAGGACCTCCCGCTACGAGCAGTACTTC. Protein: CASSPPRTSRYEQYF.

The V call is TRBV7-8, the J call TRBJ1-2; no clear D gene. CDR1 is SGHVS, CDR2 FQNEAQ, per germline. This CDR3 has 14 amino acids. V lost 0 bases to trimming and J lost 3 bases, with 8 bases between them. In nucleotides, the CDR3 is TGTGCCAGCAGCTTAGCGCACGGGTACTATGGCTACACCTTC. Translation: CASSLAHGYYGYTF.

In the case of this clone: Additional DNA sequences in this sample encode the identical CDR3. J is TRBJ1-2 and V is TRBV6-5; 9 nucleotides agree with TRBD1. Germline CDR1 is MNHEY and CDR2 is SVGAGI. The CDR3 loop spans 13 amino acids. The trim removed 8 bases at V and 4 bases at J, leaving 5 bases unmatched. The CDR3 here is CASRTGGSYGYTF. Written as DNA, the CDR3 is TGTGCCAGCCGAACAGGGGGCAGCTATGGCTACACCTTC.

The chain recombines TRBV7-9 with TRBJ2-1; 8 bases are shared with TRBD2. The CDR3 spans 18 residues. CDR1 SEHNR and CDR2 FQNEAQ come from the germline V gene (reference sequence). V was clipped by 4 bases and J by 0 bases; unmatched bases: 11. CDR3 loop: CASSSLGLAGSSYNEQFF. The CDR3 nucleotides read TGTGCCAGCAGCTCACTGGGGCTAGCGGGTAGCTCCTACAATGAGCAGTTCTTC.

This clone has only a few counts. The J gene is TRBJ1-1, the V gene TRBV5-1, with D possibly being TRBD1 (5 bases). Germline V gene data show CDR1 as SGHRS and CDR2 as YFSETQ. The CDR3 consists of 12 residues. Trimming left V 3 bases short and J 7 bases short, with 10 bases between. In DNA, the CDR3 is TGCGCCAGCAGCTGGGACGGAGTTGAAGCTTTCTTT. This translates into CASSWDGVEAFF. The full variable domain, in which reference TRBV5-1 and TRBJ1-1 provide the parts outside the CDR3, is KAGVTQTPRYLIKTRGQQVTLSCSPISGHRSVSWYQQTPGQGLQFLFEYFSETQRNKGNFPGRFSGRQFSNSRSEMNVSTLELGDSALYLCASSWDGVEAFFGQGTRLTVV.

The chain uses TRBV29-1 and TRBJ2-7, with a weak D call TRBD1 (6 bases). Germline V gene sequence: CDR1 SQVTM, CDR2 ANQGSEA. The V end was cut by 7 bases, the J end by 0 bases, with 10 bases between. The length of the CDR3 is 12 residues. The CDR3 protein is CSAGDTSYEQYF. The CDR3 bases are TGCAGCGCCGGGGACACCTCCTACGAGCAGTACTTC.

The CDR3, as DNA: TGTGCCAGCACCAAGGGTGCGGGAGGGGGGGAGACCCAGTACTTC. Its translation is CASTKGAGGGETQYF. The chain couples TRBV7-2 to TRBJ2-5; 9 positions agree with TRBD2. The CDR3 loop spans 15 amino acids. CDR1 is SGHTA, CDR2 FQGNSA, per germline. V was pared by 7 bases and J by 5 bases, with 11 bases of the junction left unmatched. Complete variable domain (other parts from reference TRBV7-2 and TRBJ2-5): GAGVSQSPSNKVTEKGKDVELRCDPISGHTALYWYRQSLGQGLEFLIYFQGNSAPDKSGLPSDRFSAERTGGSVSTLTIQRTQQEDSAVYLCASTKGAGGGETQYFGPGTRLLVL.

Notes on this clone: Different DNA sequences within this sample yield the same CDR3. This sequence joins TRBV7-8 and TRBJ1-2, with TRBD1 as a possible D gene (5 bases). Trimming left V 1 base short and J 2 bases short, with 5 bases between. There are 13 residues in the CDR3. The germline CDR1 and CDR2 sequences are SGHVS and FQNEAQ. The CDR3 DNA sequence: TGTGCCAGCAGCTTAGGACAGAACTATGGCTACACCTTC. It codes for CASSLGQNYGYTF.

The V and J genes are TRBV7-2 and TRBJ1-5; 9 nucleotides agree with TRBD1. CDR3 length: 16 residues. Germline-derived CDR1 and CDR2 are SGHTA and FQGNSA. Germline trimming cut 3 bases from V and 6 bases from J; bases unmatched to any gene: 9. CDR3 residues: CASSLYAGTGPQPQHF. CDR3 bases: TGTGCCAGCAGCTTGTATGCCGGGACAGGGCCTCAGCCCCAGCATTTT.

Only one count was recorded for this clone. The rearrangement joins TRBV6-1 to TRBJ1-2; TRBD1 aligns across 8 bases. The V gene's germline CDR1 is MNHNS and CDR2 SASEGT. CDR3 size: 14 residues. V was clipped by 5 bases and J by 6 bases; unmatched bases: 8. The CDR3 reads CASSSRGLRDGYTF. Here the CDR3 DNA reads TGTGCCAGCAGTTCCAGGGGGCTCAGGGATGGCTACACCTTC.

This clone was detected once. This rearrangement joins TRBV18 to TRBJ2-1; a possible D gene is TRBD2 (6 bases). The CDR3 totals 15 residues. V lost 6 bases, J lost 0 bases, and 12 bases lay in between. The germline gives CDR1 KGHSH, CDR2 LQKENI. CDR3 region: CASSSGPSSYNEQFF. In nucleotides, the CDR3 is TGTGCCAGCTCGAGCGGGCCTAGCTCCTACAATGAGCAGTTCTTC. The full variable domain, its missing parts supplied by reference TRBV18 and TRBJ2-1, is NAGVMQNPRHLVRRRGQEARLRCSPMKGHSHVYWYRQLPEEGLKFMVYLQKENIIDESGMPKERFSAEFPKEGPSILRIQQVVRGDSAAYFCASSSGPSSYNEQFFGPGTRLTVL.

The chain carries TRBV7-2 and TRBJ1-3; no clear D. The length of the CDR3 is 15 residues. Trimming shortened V by 3 bases and J by 2 bases, and 11 bases separated the two germline ends. Germline CDR1 reads SGHTA; CDR2 reads FQGNSA. The CDR3 protein is CASSLNGKAGNTIYF. In DNA form, the CDR3 reads TGTGCCAGCAGCTTGAATGGGAAAGCTGGAAACACCATATATTTT.

The chain has TRBV9 and TRBJ2-7, with TRBD1 identical over 11 bases. CDR1 is SGDLS, CDR2 YYNGEE, per germline. The CDR3 consists of 15 residues. Unmatched junction bases numbered 5, after V lost 1 base and J lost 5 bases. CDR3 nucleotide sequence: TGTGCCAGCAGCGTAAGGACAGGGGGCTTGAACGAGCAGTACTTC. It encodes CASSVRTGGLNEQYF. The variable domain in full, with the rest retrieved from reference TRBV9 and TRBJ2-7, is DSGVTQTPKHLITATGQRVTLRCSPRSGDLSVYWYQQSLDQGLQFLIQYYNGEERAKGNILERFSAQQFPDLHSELNLSSLELGDSALYFCASSVRTGGLNEQYFGPGTRLTVT.

This clone appeared once. Other DNA sequences of this sample code for an identical CDR3. The chain combines TRBV6-5 with TRBJ2-5; possible D gene TRBD1, 6 bases. CDR1 is MNHEY and CDR2 is SVGAGI in the germline V gene. The CDR3 spans 13 residues. Deletions cut 6 bases from V and 5 bases from J, with 13 bases between. CDR3 amino acids: CASRGTGRETQYF. The CDR3 nucleotides read TGTGCCAGCAGGGGTACAGGGCGGGAGACCCAGTACTTC.

J is TRBJ2-1 and V is TRBV5-1; weak D call: TRBD2 (5 bases). The CDR3 is made up of 12 amino acids. V was cut by 4 bases and J by 4 bases, with 6 bases left in between. Germline loops: CDR1 SGHRS, CDR2 YFSETQ. The CDR3 reads CASSRTYNEQFF. The CDR3 DNA sequence: TGCGCCAGCAGCAGGACTTACAATGAGCAGTTCTTC.

The V call is TRBV14, the J call TRBJ2-2; D uncertain. The CDR3 is made up of 13 amino acids. Germline CDR1 SGHDN, CDR2 FVKESK. V lost 4 bases and J 1 base, leaving 4 bases between the germline ends. The CDR3 reads CASSRGNTGELFF. The CDR3 DNA is TGTGCCAGCAGCCGAGGGAACACCGGGGAGCTGTTTTTT.

This clone was seen just once. J is TRBJ2-7 and V is TRBV6-6, with 12 bases aligning to TRBD2. The CDR3 is 14 residues long. CDR1 and CDR2 from the germline V gene are MNHNY and SVGAGI (reference sequence). J gave up 4 bases and V 6 bases, and 4 bases lay outside the gene matches. The CDR3 nucleotides read TGTGCCAGCAGATCGACTAGCGGGGGATACGAGCAGTACTTC. Amino acid sequence: CASRSTSGGYEQYF.

About this clone: Other DNA variants within this sample encode the same CDR3. The J gene is TRBJ1-2, the V gene TRBV6-1, with D hard to call. With 2 bases removed from V and 2 bases from J, the gap between germline ends came to 3 bases. The CDR3 consists of 12 residues. CDR1 and CDR2 (germline): MNHNS, SASEGT. The CDR3 loop reads CASSERNYGYTF. The DNA of the CDR3 is TGTGCCAGCAGTGAAAGGAACTATGGCTACACCTTC.